These 18 T cell receptor beta chains share one sample of origin, sequenced in a study of T cells after posttransplantation cyclophosphamide. Profiled with immunoSEQ multiplex PCR; TCRdb holds only in-frame clones, not every one. The sample has more than 50,000 clones, roughly 86% seen once. The sequencing sample was made of PBMCs. Every receptor here comes from a man aged 25 to 45 with a blood cancer, CMV-positive, and with a related stem cell donor.

The J gene is TRBJ2-1, the V gene TRBV4-3; a weak D match, TRBD2 (6 bases). The germline V gene has CDR1 LGHNA and CDR2 YSLEER. V lost 3 bases to trimming and J lost 7 bases, with 16 bases between them. This CDR3 contains 15 residues. CDR3 loop: CASSQREDYGNEQFF. The DNA for the CDR3 is TGCGCCAGCAGCCAGAGGGAGGACTACGGGAATGAGCAGTTCTTC.

The chain is built from TRBV5-4 and TRBJ1-2; 8 nucleotides line up with TRBD1. V lost 0 bases to trimming and J lost 8 bases; unmatched junction nucleotides: 9. CDR1 is SGHNT, CDR2 YYREEE, per germline (reference sequence). The CDR3 runs to 15 residues. This CDR3 is CASSLGQGSSYGYTF. CDR3 nucleotide sequence: TGTGCCAGCAGCTTGGGACAGGGGAGTTCGTACGGCTACACCTTC.

The CDR3 DNA reads TGTGCCAGTAGTACGGCGGGAGCCTTTTACAATGAGCAGTTCTTC. This sequence encodes CASSTAGAFYNEQFF. The chain recombines TRBV19 with TRBJ2-1; 7 nucleotides agree with TRBD2. The CDR3 has 15 residues. J gave up 4 bases and V 4 bases, and 7 bases lay outside the gene matches. CDR1 is LNHDA, CDR2 SQIVND, per germline (reference sequence).

The chain has TRBV27 and TRBJ2-5; TRBD1 agrees at 8 bases. V lost 5 bases and J lost 7; bases outside the gene matches: 9. Germline V gene sequence: CDR1 MNHEY, CDR2 SMNVEV (reference sequence). CDR3 length: 14 residues. Written as DNA, the CDR3 is TGTGCCAGCAGTCCTCGGGACAGGTCGACGACCCAGTACTTC. Its protein product is CASSPRDRSTTQYF.

The CDR3 nucleotides are TGCGCCAGCAGCCAAGGACACCTCAATGAAAAACTGTTTTTT. It yields the protein CASSQGHLNEKLFF. This chain uses TRBV4-1 with TRBJ1-4; no clear D gene. The V gene lost 1 base and the J gene lost 5 bases, with 8 bases spanning the gap. The CDR3 is 14 residues long. Germline V gene data show CDR1 as MGHRA and CDR2 as YSYEKL.

V is TRBV27 and J is TRBJ1-2; 12 bases line up with TRBD1. This CDR3 comprises 14 residues. V lost 10 bases to trimming and J lost 5 bases; unmatched junction nucleotides: 8. Germline V gives CDR1 MNHEY, CDR2 SMNVEV (reference sequence). CDR3 loop: CATRDRGRFYGYTF. In DNA form, the CDR3 reads TGTGCCACCCGGGACAGGGGGCGGTTTTATGGCTACACCTTC.

The chain carries TRBV30 and TRBJ1-1; 10 bases map to TRBD1. Germline assignment: CDR1 GTSNPN and CDR2 SVGIG (reference sequence). The CDR3 is 16 amino acids. The V gene end was trimmed by 4 bases and the J gene end by 0 bases; junction bases not matched to a gene: 8. The DNA of the CDR3 is TGTGCCTGGACAAGGACAGGGGGAAAGATGAACACTGAAGCTTTCTTT. Protein product: CAWTRTGGKMNTEAFF.

The chain recombines TRBV28 with TRBJ1-1; no firm D call. V shed 2 bases and J shed 0 bases, with 7 bases lying between them. The CDR3 totals 14 residues. Germline V lookup: CDR1 MDHEN, CDR2 SYDVKM. In nucleotides, the CDR3 is TGTGCCAGCAGTTTAAGAGGGTTGAACACTGAAGCTTTCTTT. Translated: CASSLRGLNTEAFF.

This chain connects TRBV19 to TRBJ1-2; 7 positions match TRBD1. The V gene's germline CDR1 is LNHDA and CDR2 SQIVND (reference sequence). This CDR3 has 13 amino acids. After removal of 6 bases from V and 5 bases from J, the junction contained 6 bases not matched to a gene. The CDR3 sequence is CASSEDRSYGYTF. The CDR3 DNA reads as TGTGCCAGTAGCGAGGACAGGAGTTATGGCTACACCTTC.

J is TRBJ2-1 and V is TRBV7-3, with 16 bases aligning to TRBD2. The germline V gene has CDR1 SGHTA and CDR2 FQGTGA. This CDR3 contains 19 residues. After removal of 0 bases from V and 5 bases from J, the junction contained 7 bases not matched to a gene. CDR3 region: CASSLTGTSGGVRDNEQFF. The CDR3 DNA follows: TGTGCCAGCAGCTTAACCGGGACTAGCGGGGGGGTTAGGGACAATGAGCAGTTCTTC.

In nucleotides, the CDR3 is TGTGCCACCAGCCCCCGGGGGGAGGAAAATCAGCCCCAGCATTTT. Protein sequence: CATSPRGEENQPQHF. The V gene is TRBV15, the J gene TRBJ1-5, with TRBD1 as a possible D gene (5 bases). V was trimmed by 5 bases and J by 4 bases, leaving 15 bases between them. There are 15 residues in the CDR3. Looked up from germline, CDR1 is LNHNV and CDR2 is YYDKDF (reference sequence).

The chain is built from TRBV7-9 and TRBJ2-1; no definite D call. CDR3 length equals 13 residues. The V gene lost 5 bases and the J gene lost 9 bases, with 14 bases spanning the gap. Per germline, CDR1 SEHNR and CDR2 FQNEAQ (reference sequence). The CDR3 is CASSPPGLGEQFF. CDR3 nucleotide sequence: TGTGCCAGCAGCCCACCAGGCCTGGGTGAGCAGTTCTTC.

The V call is TRBV7-9, the J call TRBJ1-4; no reliable D call. There are 15 residues in the CDR3. Trimming took 2 bases from V and 8 from J, leaving 15 bases between them. In germline, CDR1 is SEHNR, CDR2 FQNEAQ (reference sequence). CDR3 coding DNA: TGTGCCAGCAGCTTAATCGGAGGAATACGGGAAAAACTGTTTTTT. This encodes CASSLIGGIREKLFF.

The chain joins TRBV23-1 to TRBJ1-2; D is uncertain. TRBV23-1 is identified as an open reading frame with a role that is uncertain. The CDR3 is 16 amino acids. V lost 1 base and J lost 4, with 16 bases in between. Here the CDR3 reads CASSQLTHARGYGYTF. Written as DNA, the CDR3 is TGCGCCAGCAGTCAATTAACCCATGCTCGGGGCTATGGCTACACCTTC.

This clone rates as medium-sized (0.01 to 0.1%). The chain is built from TRBV16 and TRBJ2-1; D may be TRBD2 (5 bases). The V end was cut by 1 base, the J end by 4 bases, with 17 bases between. This CDR3 has 17 amino acids. The germline gives CDR1 KGHSY, CDR2 FQNENV. Here the CDR3 reads CASSQFHGLVRYNEQFF. The CDR3 DNA follows: TGTGCCAGCAGCCAATTTCACGGACTTGTGCGGTACAATGAGCAGTTCTTC.

DNA for the CDR3: TGTGCCAGCAGTGAACCAATCGCCGGGAGACCGACCAAAAACATTCAGTACTTC. This translates into CASSEPIAGRPTKNIQYF. The V gene is TRBV6-1, the J gene TRBJ2-4; D may be TRBD2 (6 bases). Germline V gene data show CDR1 as MNHNS and CDR2 as SASEGT. This CDR3 has 18 residues. Trimming cost V 2 bases and J 2 bases, with 19 bases left between them.

The chain employs TRBV6-1 and TRBJ2-7; tentatively, D is TRBD2 (6 bases). Germline V gene lookup returns CDR1 MNHNS and CDR2 SASEGT. CDR3 length: 13 residues. Trimming removed 5 bases at V and 2 bases at J, with 10 bases between. In nucleotides, the CDR3 is TGTGCCAGCAGTCACGGGAGCCCCTACGAGCAGTACTTC. Protein: CASSHGSPYEQYF.

This clone was counted a single time. The chain uses TRBV30 and TRBJ2-1, with D possibly matching TRBD2 (6 bases). V was pared by 0 bases and J by 7 bases, with 7 bases between. Germline V gene sequence: CDR1 GTSNPN, CDR2 SVGIG (reference sequence). This CDR3 comprises 12 residues. In DNA form, the CDR3 reads TGTGCCTGGAGTGTCGCGGGGAATGAGCAGTTCTTC. Protein sequence: CAWSVAGNEQFF.